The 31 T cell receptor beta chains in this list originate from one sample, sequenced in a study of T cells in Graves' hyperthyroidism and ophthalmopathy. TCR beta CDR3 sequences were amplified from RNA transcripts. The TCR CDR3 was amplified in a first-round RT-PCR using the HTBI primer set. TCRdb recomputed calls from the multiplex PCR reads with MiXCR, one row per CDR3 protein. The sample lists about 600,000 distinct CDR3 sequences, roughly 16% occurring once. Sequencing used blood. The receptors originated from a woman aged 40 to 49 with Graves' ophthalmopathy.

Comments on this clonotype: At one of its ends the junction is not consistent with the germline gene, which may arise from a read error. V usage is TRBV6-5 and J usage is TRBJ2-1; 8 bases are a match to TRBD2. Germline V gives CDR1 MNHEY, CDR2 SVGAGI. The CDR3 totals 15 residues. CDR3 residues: CASSYSRVPAGERVF. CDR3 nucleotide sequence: TGTGCCAGCAGTTACTCGAGGGTTCCAGCGGGGGAGAGAGTCTTC.

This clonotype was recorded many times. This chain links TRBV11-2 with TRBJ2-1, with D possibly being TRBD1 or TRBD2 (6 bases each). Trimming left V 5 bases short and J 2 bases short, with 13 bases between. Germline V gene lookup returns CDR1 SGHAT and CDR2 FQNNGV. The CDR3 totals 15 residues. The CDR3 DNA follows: TGTGCCAGCAGCCTGGGGGGCGGACCCTACAATGAGCAGTTCTTC. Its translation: CASSLGGGPYNEQFF.

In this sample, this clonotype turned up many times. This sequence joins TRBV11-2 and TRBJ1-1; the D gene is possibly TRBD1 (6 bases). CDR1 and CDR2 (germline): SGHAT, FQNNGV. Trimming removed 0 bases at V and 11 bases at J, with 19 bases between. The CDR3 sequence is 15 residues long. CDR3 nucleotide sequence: TGTGCCAGCAGCTTAGATCGAGGGGGGGGGGCGAACGCTTTCTTT. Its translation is CASSLDRGGGANAFF.

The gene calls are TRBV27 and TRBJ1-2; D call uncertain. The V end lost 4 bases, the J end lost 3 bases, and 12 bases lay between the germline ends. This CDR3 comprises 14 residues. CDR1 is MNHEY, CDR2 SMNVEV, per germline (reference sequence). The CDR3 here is CASSYGVGDYGYTF. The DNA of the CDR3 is TGTGCCAGCAGTTATGGTGTCGGGGACTATGGCTACACCTTC.

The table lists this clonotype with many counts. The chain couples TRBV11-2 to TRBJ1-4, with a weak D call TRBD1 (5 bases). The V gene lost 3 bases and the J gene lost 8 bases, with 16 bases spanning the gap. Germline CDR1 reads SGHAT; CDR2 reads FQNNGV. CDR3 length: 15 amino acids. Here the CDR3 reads CASSLNRGGREKLFF. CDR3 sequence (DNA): TGTGCCAGCAGCTTGAATCGCGGGGGTAGGGAAAAACTGTTTTTT.

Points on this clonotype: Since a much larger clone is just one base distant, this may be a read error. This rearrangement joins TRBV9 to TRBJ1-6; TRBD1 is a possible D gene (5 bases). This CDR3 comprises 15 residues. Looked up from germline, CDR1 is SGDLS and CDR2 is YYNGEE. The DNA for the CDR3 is TGTGCCAGCAGGGAGGGGACGGTGAATAATTCACCCCCCCACTTT. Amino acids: CASREGTVNNSPPHF.

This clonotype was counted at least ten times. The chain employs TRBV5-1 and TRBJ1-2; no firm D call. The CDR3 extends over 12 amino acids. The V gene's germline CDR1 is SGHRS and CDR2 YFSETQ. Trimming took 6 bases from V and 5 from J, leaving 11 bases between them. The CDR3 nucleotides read TGCGCCAGCACAGACGTATCTTATGGCTACACCTTC. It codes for CASTDVSYGYTF.

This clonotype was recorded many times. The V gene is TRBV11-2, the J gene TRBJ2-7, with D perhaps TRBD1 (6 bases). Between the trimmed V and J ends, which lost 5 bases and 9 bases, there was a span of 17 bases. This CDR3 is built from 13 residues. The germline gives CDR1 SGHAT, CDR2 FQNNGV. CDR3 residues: CASSRDTRLGQYF. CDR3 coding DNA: TGTGCCAGCAGCAGGGACACCCGTCTGGGGCAGTACTTC. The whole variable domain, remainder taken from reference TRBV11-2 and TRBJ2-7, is EAGVAQSPRYKIIEKRQSVAFWCNPISGHATLYWYQQILGQGPKLLIQFQNNGVVDDSQLPKDRFSAERLKGVDSTLKIQPAKLEDSAVYLCASSRDTRLGQYFGPGTRLTVT.

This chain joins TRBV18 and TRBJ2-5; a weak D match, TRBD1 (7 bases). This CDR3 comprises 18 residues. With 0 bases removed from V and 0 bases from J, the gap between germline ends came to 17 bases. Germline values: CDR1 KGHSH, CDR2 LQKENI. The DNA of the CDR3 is TGTGCCAGCTCACCACCTAAGATTGGAGGGGGCTACCAAGAGACCCAGTACTTC. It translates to CASSPPKIGGGYQETQYF.

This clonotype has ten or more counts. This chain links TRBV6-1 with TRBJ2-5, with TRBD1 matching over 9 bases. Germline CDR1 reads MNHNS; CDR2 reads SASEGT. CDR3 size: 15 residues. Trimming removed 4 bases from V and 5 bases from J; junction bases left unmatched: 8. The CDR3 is CASSGHRTGEETQYF. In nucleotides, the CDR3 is TGTGCCAGCAGTGGACATCGGACAGGGGAGGAGACCCAGTACTTC.

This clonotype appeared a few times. CDR3 sequence (DNA): TGTGCCAGCAGTTTATATTCACTAGCAGGACCATACGAGCAGTACTTC. It is translated as CASSLYSLAGPYEQYF. The V and J genes are TRBV28 and TRBJ2-7; possible D gene TRBD2, 6 bases. With 1 base removed from V and 4 bases from J, the gap between germline ends came to 17 bases. CDR1 and CDR2 (germline): MDHEN, SYDVKM. CDR3 length: 16 amino acids. The full variable domain, completed using reference TRBV28 and TRBJ2-7, is DVKVTQSSRYLVKRTGEKVFLECVQDMDHENMFWYRQDPGLGLRLIYFSYDVKMKEKGDIPEGYSVSREKKERFSLILESASTNQTSMYLCASSLYSLAGPYEQYFGPGTRLTVT.

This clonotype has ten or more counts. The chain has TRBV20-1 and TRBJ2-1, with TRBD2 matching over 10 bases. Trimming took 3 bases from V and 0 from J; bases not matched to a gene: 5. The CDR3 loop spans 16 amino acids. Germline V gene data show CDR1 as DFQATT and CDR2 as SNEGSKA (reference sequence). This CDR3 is CSARSGGALSYNEQFF. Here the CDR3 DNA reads TGCAGTGCTAGGAGCGGGGGGGCCCTCTCCTACAATGAGCAGTTCTTC.

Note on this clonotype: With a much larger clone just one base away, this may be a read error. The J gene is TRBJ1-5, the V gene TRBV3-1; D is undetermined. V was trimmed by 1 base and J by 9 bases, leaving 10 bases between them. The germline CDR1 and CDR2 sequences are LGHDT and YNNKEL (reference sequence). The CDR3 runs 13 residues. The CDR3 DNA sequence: TGTGCCAGCAGCCAAGGATGGGGTCGGCCCCAGCATTTT. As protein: CASSQGWGRPQHF.

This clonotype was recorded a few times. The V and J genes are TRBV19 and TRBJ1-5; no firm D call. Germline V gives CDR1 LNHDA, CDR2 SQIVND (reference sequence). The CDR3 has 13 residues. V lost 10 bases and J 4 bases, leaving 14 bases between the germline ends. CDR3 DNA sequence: TGTGCCACCGGACCGGCTCCTAATCAGCCCCAGCATTTT. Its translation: CATGPAPNQPQHF. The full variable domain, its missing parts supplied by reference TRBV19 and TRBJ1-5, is DGGITQSPKYLFRKEGQNVTLSCEQNLNHDAMYWYRQDPGQGLRLIYYSQIVNDFQKGDIAEGYSVSREKKESFPLTVTSAQKNPTAFYLCATGPAPNQPQHFGDGTRLSIL.

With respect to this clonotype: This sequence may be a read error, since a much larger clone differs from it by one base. CDR3 protein: CAWNWGQGNTEAFF. Here the CDR3 DNA reads TGTGCCTGGAATTGGGGACAGGGGAACACTGAAGCTTTCTTT. This chain uses TRBV30 with TRBJ1-1; 9 positions agree with TRBD1. The CDR3 totals 14 residues. CDR1 is GTSNPN and CDR2 is SVGIG in the germline V gene (reference sequence). The V and J ends lost 4 bases and 1 base, in that order; junction bases with no gene match: 4. The whole variable domain, remainder taken from reference TRBV30 and TRBJ1-1, is SQTIHQWPATLVQPVGSPLSLECTVEGTSNPNLYWYRQAAGRGLQLLFYSVGIGQISSEVPQNLSASRPQDRQFILSSKKLLLSDSGFYLCAWNWGQGNTEAFFGQGTRLTVV.

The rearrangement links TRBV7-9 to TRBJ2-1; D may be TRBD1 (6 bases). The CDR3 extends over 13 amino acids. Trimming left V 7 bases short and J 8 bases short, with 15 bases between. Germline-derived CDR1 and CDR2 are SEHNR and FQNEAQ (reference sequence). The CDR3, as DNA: TGTGCCAGCATGCAAACAGGGTTTCATGAGCAGTTCTTC. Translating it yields CASMQTGFHEQFF. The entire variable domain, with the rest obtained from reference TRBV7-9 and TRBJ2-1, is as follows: DTGVSQNPRHKITKRGQNVTFRCDPISEHNRLYWYRQTLGQGPEFLTYFQNEAQLEKSRLLSDRFSAERPKGSFSTLEIQRTEQGDSAMYLCASMQTGFHEQFFGPGTRLTVL.

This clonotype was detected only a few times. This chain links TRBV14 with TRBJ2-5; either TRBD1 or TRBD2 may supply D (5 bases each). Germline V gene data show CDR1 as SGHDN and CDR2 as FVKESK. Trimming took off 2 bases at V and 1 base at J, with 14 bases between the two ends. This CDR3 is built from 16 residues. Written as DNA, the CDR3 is TGTGCCAGCAGCCAAAAAATTGGGGGATTCCAAGAGACCCAGTACTTC. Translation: CASSQKIGGFQETQYF.

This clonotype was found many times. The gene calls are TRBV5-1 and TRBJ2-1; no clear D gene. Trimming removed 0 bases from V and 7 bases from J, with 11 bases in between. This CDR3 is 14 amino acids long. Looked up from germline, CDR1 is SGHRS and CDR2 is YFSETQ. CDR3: CASSLVSAANEQFF. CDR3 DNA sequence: TGCGCCAGCAGCTTGGTATCGGCGGCGAATGAGCAGTTCTTC.

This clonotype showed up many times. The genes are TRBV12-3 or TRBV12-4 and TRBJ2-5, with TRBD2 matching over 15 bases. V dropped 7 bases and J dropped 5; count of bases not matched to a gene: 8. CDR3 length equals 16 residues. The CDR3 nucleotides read TGTGCCAGCACTTGGGGACTAGCGGGGGGTATGGAGACCCAGTACTTC. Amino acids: CASTWGLAGGMETQYF.

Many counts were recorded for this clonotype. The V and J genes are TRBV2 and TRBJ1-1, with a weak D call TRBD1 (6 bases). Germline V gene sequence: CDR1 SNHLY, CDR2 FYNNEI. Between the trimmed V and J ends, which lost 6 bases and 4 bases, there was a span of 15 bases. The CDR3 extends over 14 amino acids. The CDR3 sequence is CASSNPGAVTEAFF. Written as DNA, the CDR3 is TGTGCCAGCAGCAACCCAGGGGCCGTCACTGAAGCTTTCTTT.

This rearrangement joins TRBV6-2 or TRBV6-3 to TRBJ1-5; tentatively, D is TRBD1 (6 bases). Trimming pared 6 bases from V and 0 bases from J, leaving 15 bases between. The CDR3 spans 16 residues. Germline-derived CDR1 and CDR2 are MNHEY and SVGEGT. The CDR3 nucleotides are TGTGCCAGCAGGGGGGGGGGCGCCGATAGCAATCAGCCCCAGCATTTT. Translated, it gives CASRGGGADSNQPQHF.

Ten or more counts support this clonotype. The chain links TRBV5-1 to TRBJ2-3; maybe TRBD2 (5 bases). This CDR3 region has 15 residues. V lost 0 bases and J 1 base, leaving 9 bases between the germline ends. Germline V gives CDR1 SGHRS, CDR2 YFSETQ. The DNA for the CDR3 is TGCGCCAGCAGCTTGGAGACTACCGGCACAGATACGCAGTATTTT. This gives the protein CASSLETTGTDTQYF.

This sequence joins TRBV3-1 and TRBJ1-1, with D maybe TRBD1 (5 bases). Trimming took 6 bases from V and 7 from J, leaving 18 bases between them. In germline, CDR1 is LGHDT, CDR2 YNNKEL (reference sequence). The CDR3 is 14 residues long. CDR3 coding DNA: TGTGCCAGCAGACGTTTCCGGGCAGGGAGTGAAGCTTTCTTT. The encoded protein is CASRRFRAGSEAFF.

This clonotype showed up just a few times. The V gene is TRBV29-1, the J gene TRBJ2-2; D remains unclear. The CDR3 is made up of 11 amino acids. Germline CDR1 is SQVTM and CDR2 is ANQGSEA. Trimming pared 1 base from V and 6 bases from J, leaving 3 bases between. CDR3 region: CSVEVSGELFF. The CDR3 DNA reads TGCAGCGTTGAAGTCTCCGGGGAGCTGTTTTTT.

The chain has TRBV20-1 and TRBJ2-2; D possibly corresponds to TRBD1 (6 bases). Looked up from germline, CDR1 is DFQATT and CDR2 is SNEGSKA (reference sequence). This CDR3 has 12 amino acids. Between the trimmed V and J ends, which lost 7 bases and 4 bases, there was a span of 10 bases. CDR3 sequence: CSGYRATGELFF. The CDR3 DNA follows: TGCAGTGGGTACAGGGCCACCGGGGAGCTGTTTTTT.

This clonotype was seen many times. The CDR3 is CASSMRQGNTEAFF. The CDR3, as DNA: TGTGCCAGCAGTATGCGACAGGGGAACACTGAAGCTTTCTTT. The rearrangement joins TRBV28 to TRBJ1-1; 7 nucleotides match TRBD1. The germline V gene has CDR1 MDHEN and CDR2 SYDVKM. The junction had 4 bases not matched to a gene; V was cut back by 5 bases and J by 1 base. The CDR3 has 14 amino acids.

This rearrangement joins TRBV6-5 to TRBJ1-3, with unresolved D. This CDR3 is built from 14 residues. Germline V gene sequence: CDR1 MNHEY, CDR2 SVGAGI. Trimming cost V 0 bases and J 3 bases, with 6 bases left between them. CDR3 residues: CASSYSIHGNTIYF. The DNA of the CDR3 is TGTGCCAGCAGTTACTCGATACATGGAAACACCATATATTTT.

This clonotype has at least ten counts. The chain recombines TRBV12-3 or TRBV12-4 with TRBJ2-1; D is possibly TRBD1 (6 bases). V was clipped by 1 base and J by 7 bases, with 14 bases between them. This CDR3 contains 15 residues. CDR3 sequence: CASSLVSTGMNEQFF. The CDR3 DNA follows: TGTGCCAGCAGTTTAGTGTCGACAGGCATGAATGAGCAGTTCTTC.

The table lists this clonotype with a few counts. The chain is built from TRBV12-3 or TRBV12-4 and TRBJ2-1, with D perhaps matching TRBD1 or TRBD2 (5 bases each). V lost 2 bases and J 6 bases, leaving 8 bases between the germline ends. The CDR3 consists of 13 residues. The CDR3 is CASSLMGTNEQFF. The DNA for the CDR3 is TGTGCCAGCAGTTTAATGGGGACCAATGAGCAGTTCTTC.

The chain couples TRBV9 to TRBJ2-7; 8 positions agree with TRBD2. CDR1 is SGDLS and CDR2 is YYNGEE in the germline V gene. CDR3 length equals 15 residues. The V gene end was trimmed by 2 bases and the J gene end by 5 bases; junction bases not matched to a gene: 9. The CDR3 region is CASSVYGTSHDEQYF. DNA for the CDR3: TGTGCCAGCAGCGTGTACGGGACTAGTCATGACGAGCAGTACTTC.

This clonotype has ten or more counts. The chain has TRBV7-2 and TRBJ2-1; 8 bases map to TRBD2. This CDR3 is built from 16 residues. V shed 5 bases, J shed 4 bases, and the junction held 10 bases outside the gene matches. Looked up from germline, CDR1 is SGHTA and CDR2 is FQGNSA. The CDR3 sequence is CASSQRGGRTYNEQFF. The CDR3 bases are TGTGCCAGCAGCCAGCGAGGCGGGAGGACATACAATGAGCAGTTCTTC.